In its sample, the clone carrying this T cell receptor beta chain was seen a few times. A much larger clonotype is one base distant, so this may be a read error. The source of the sample is a study of T cells in Graves' hyperthyroidism and ophthalmopathy. Researchers took RNA transcripts and amplified the TCR beta CDR3 regions from them. TCR CDR3 underwent first-round RT-PCR with the HTBI primer set. Via MiXCR, TCRdb re-called the multiplex PCR reads, giving one row per CDR3 protein. This table has some 620,000 distinct CDR3 sequences, about a sixth appearing once. The source is a woman in her twenties or thirties with Graves' hyperthyroidism. The source material was blood.

The chain's CDR3 is CASSPGGSQETRYF. The CDR3 bases are TGTGCCAGCTCACCAGGGGGTAGTCAAGAGACCCGGTACTTC. This sequence joins TRBV18 and TRBJ2-5, with D perhaps TRBD1 or TRBD2 (5 bases each). The CDR3 loop spans 14 amino acids. The V gene's germline CDR1 is KGHSH and CDR2 LQKENI.